This TCR beta chain was captured in a study of T cell responses to AZD1222 COVID-19 vaccine. Germline CDR1 reads SGHNT; CDR2 reads YENEEA. The CDR3 loop spans 15 amino acids. Trimming at V came to 6 bases and at J to 2 bases, leaving 6 bases not matched to a gene. The protocol was immunoSEQ multiplex PCR, while the TCRdb copy is restricted to in-frame clones and leaves out a portion. The repertoire holds about 85,000 clones, 90% seen once, with 3% in the top ten. This clone was counted a single time. Here the sequenced sample was peripheral blood, taken on day 0 of AZD1222 vaccination. This receptor was taken from an adult in good health. V is TRBV11-3 and J is TRBJ2-3, with 9 bases identical to TRBD1. CDR3: CASSSGQGPTDTQYF. In DNA, the CDR3 is TGTGCCAGCAGTTCAGGACAGGGGCCCACAGATACGCAGTATTTT.